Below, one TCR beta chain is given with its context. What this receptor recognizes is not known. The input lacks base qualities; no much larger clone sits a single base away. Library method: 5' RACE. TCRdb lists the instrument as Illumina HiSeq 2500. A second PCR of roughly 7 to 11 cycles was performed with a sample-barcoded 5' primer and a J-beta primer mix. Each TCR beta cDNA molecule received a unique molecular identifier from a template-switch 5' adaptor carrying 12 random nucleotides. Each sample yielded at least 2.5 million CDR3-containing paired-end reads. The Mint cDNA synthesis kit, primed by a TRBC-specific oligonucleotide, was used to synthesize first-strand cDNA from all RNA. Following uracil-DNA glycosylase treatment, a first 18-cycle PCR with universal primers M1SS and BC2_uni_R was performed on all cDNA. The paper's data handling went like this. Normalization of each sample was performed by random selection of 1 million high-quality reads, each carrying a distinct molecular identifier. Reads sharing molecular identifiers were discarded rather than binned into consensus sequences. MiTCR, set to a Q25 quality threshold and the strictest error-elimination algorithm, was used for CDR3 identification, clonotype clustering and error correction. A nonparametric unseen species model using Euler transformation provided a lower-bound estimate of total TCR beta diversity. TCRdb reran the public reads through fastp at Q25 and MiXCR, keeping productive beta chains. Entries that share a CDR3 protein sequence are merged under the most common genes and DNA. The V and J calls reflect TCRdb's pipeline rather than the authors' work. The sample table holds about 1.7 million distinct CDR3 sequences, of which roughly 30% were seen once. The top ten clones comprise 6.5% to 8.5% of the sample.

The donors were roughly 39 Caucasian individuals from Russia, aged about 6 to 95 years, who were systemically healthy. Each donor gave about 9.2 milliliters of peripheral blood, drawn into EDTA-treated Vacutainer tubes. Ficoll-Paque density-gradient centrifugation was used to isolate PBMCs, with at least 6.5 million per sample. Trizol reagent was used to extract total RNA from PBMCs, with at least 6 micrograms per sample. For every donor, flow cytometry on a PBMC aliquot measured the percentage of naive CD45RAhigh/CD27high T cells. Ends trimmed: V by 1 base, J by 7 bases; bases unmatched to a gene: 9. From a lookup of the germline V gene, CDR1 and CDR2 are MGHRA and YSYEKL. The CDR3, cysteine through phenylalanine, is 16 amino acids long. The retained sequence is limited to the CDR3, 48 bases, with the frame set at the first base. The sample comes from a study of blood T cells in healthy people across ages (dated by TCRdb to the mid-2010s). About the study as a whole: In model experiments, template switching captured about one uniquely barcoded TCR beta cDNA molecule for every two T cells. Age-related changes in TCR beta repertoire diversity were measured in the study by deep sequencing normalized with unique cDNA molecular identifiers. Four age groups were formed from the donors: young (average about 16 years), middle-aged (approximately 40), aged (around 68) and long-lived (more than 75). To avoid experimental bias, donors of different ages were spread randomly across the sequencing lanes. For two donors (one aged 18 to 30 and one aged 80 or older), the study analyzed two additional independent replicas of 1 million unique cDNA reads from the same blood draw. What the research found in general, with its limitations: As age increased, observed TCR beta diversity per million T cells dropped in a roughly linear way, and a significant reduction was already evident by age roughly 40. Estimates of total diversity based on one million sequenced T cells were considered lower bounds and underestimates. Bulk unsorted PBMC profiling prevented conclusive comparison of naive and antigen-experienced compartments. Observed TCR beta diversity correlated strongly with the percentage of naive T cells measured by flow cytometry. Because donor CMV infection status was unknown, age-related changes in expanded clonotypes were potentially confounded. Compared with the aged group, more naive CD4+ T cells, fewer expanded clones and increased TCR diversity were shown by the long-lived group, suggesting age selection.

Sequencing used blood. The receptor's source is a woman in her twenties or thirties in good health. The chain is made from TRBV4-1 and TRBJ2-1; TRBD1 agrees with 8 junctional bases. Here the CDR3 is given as CASSQAAGGWLNEQFF. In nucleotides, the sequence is TGCGCCAGCAGCCAAGCGGCAGGGGGCTGGTTAAATGAGCAGTTCTTC.